These T cell receptor beta chains were read from a single sample in a study of neurological immune-mediated disorders. MiXCR, run by TCRdb on the 5' RACE reads, gives a single entry per CDR3 protein. The data hold around 83,000 distinct CDR3 sequences, with 13% to 15% observed a single time. Source material: PBMCs. The source of these receptors is a woman aged 45 to 65 in good health. CDR3s include the opening cysteine and the closing phenylalanine or tryptophan. Fields, in order: D gene, clone size, V gene, J gene, CDR3 protein, CDR3 DNA. D genes are given only for firm matches. Some rows have no size entry. The others give once, few or many, or a class for an expanded clone.

d_gene: NA; abundance: NA; v_gene: TRBV29-1; j_gene: TRBJ2-1; CDR3aa: CSGYSWMQFF; CDR3nt: TGCAGCGGCTATAGCTGGATGCAGTTCTTC
d_gene: NA; abundance: many; v_gene: TRBV20-1; j_gene: TRBJ1-1; CDR3aa: CSAAKPFRVMNTEAFF; CDR3nt: TGCAGTGCTGCCAAACCTTTCCGGGTAATGAACACTGAAGCTTTCTTT
d_gene: TRBD1; abundance: many; v_gene: TRBV20-1; j_gene: TRBJ1-2; CDR3aa: CSARINRGSWGYTF; CDR3nt: TGCAGTGCTAGAATAAACAGGGGGTCCTGGGGCTACACCTTC
d_gene: TRBD1; abundance: few; v_gene: TRBV7-6; j_gene: TRBJ1-5; CDR3aa: CASSSGPGTGDFLSNQPQHF; CDR3nt: TGTGCCAGCAGCTCGGGCCCCGGGACAGGGGACTTTCTTAGCAATCAGCCCCAGCATTTT
d_gene: TRBD2; abundance: many; v_gene: TRBV10-3; j_gene: TRBJ2-1; CDR3aa: CAISDWTSGNEQFF; CDR3nt: TGTGCCATCAGTGACTGGACTAGTGGCAATGAGCAGTTCTTC
d_gene: NA; abundance: many; v_gene: TRBV10-3; j_gene: TRBJ1-3; CDR3aa: CAISDPYPGNTIYF; CDR3nt: TGTGCCATCAGTGACCCCTACCCGGGAAACACCATATATTTT
d_gene: NA; abundance: many; v_gene: TRBV6-2/TRBV6-3; j_gene: TRBJ2-3; CDR3aa: CASSYGRGSSTDTQYF; CDR3nt: TGTGCCAGCAGTTACGGTAGGGGATCTAGCACAGATACGCAGTATTTT
d_gene: NA; abundance: many; v_gene: TRBV5-1; j_gene: TRBJ2-3; CDR3aa: CASSYSGTSSTDTQYF; CDR3nt: TGCGCCAGCAGCTACTCCGGGACAAGTAGCACAGATACGCAGTATTTT
d_gene: TRBD1; abundance: many; v_gene: TRBV18; j_gene: TRBJ1-3; CDR3aa: CASSPRGTGGVGNTIYF; CDR3nt: TGTGCCAGCTCACCCCGAGGCACAGGGGGCGTCGGAAACACCATATATTTT
d_gene: NA; abundance: many; v_gene: TRBV9; j_gene: TRBJ2-7; CDR3aa: CASSVTGTANYEQYF; CDR3nt: TGTGCCAGCAGCGTCACCGGGACGGCCAACTACGAGCAGTACTTC
d_gene: NA; abundance: many; v_gene: TRBV6-6; j_gene: TRBJ2-7; CDR3aa: CASSYGGGPFEQYF; CDR3nt: TGTGCCAGCAGTTACGGGGGGGGCCCGTTCGAGCAGTACTTC
d_gene: NA; abundance: many; v_gene: TRBV28; j_gene: TRBJ1-6; CDR3aa: CASTPSAGPYNSPLHF; CDR3nt: TGTGCCAGCACCCCATCCGCAGGGCCCTATAATTCACCCCTCCACTTT
d_gene: TRBD1; abundance: many; v_gene: TRBV28; j_gene: TRBJ2-7; CDR3aa: CASSTLPGQGAGEQYF; CDR3nt: TGTGCCAGCAGTACCTTACCGGGACAGGGGGCCGGGGAGCAGTACTTC
d_gene: NA; abundance: many; v_gene: TRBV7-2; j_gene: TRBJ2-1; CDR3aa: CAAGWGPNEQFF; CDR3nt: TGTGCCGCGGGGTGGGGCCCCAATGAGCAGTTCTTC
d_gene: NA; abundance: many; v_gene: TRBV20-1; j_gene: TRBJ2-3; CDR3aa: CSARDLLTDTQYF; CDR3nt: TGCAGTGCTAGAGATCTTCTGACAGATACGCAGTATTTT
d_gene: NA; abundance: many; v_gene: TRBV12-3/TRBV12-4; j_gene: TRBJ2-7; CDR3aa: CASSLMGPYNEQYF; CDR3nt: TGTGCCAGCAGTTTAATGGGACCCTACAACGAGCAGTACTTC
d_gene: NA; abundance: many; v_gene: TRBV28; j_gene: TRBJ1-2; CDR3aa: CASSSIDYTESGYTF; CDR3nt: TGTGCCAGCAGTTCGATAGATTATACAGAGAGTGGCTACACCTTC
d_gene: TRBD1; abundance: NA; v_gene: TRBV28; j_gene: TRBJ2-6; CDR3aa: CASSLLLTGGASSGANVLTF; CDR3nt: TGTGCCAGCAGTTTATTACTAACAGGGGGCGCTTCCTCTGGGGCCAACGTCCTGACTTTC
d_gene: TRBD1; abundance: many; v_gene: TRBV7-9; j_gene: TRBJ2-3; CDR3aa: CASSPGQGARTDTQYF; CDR3nt: TGTGCCAGCAGCCCCGGACAGGGGGCCCGAACAGATACGCAGTATTTT
d_gene: NA; abundance: many; v_gene: TRBV5-1; j_gene: TRBJ2-2; CDR3aa: CASSFNSGDTGELFF; CDR3nt: TGCGCCAGCAGCTTTAACTCCGGGGACACCGGGGAGCTGTTTTTT
d_gene: NA; abundance: many; v_gene: TRBV14; j_gene: TRBJ2-5; CDR3aa: CASSQGLISAETQYF; CDR3nt: TGTGCCAGCAGCCAAGGCCTCATCTCGGCGGAGACCCAGTACTTC
d_gene: NA; abundance: many; v_gene: TRBV5-1; j_gene: TRBJ1-6; CDR3aa: CASSERTRDNSPLHF; CDR3nt: TGCGCCAGCAGCGAGAGGACACGGGATAATTCACCCCTCCACTTT
d_gene: NA; abundance: many; v_gene: TRBV11-3; j_gene: TRBJ2-1; CDR3aa: CASSLLIGAGYNEQFF; CDR3nt: TGTGCCAGCAGCTTACTAATCGGGGCAGGCTACAATGAGCAGTTCTTC
d_gene: NA; abundance: NA; v_gene: TRBV18; j_gene: TRBJ2-1; CDR3aa: CASSPPSKSYNEQFF; CDR3nt: TGTGCCAGCTCACCACCGTCGAAATCCTACAATGAGCAGTTCTTC
d_gene: NA; abundance: many; v_gene: TRBV29-1; j_gene: TRBJ2-3; CDR3aa: CSVVVRFEISTDTQYF; CDR3nt: TGCAGCGTTGTGGTTAGATTCGAAATAAGCACAGATACGCAGTATTTT